A selection of T cell receptor beta chains follows, all from one sample in a study of identical twins. TCRdb used MiXCR to reprocess the 5' RACE reads, holding one entry per CDR3 protein. The data show 700,000 or so distinct CDR3 sequences, around 20% seen once. These same records also appear under a second study, on T cells expressing NK-cell markers.

The specimen sequenced was PBMCs. Receptors were obtained from a woman aged 18-29 years in good health. CDR3s include the opening cysteine and the closing phenylalanine or tryptophan. A D gene is named only where the DNA matches it firmly. Clone size is shown for a subset of rows, as once, few, many or a class of expanded clone.

J: TRBJ2-1; V: TRBV9; D: TRBD1; size: .; CDR3: CASSISGTAQYNEQFF; DNA: TGTGCCAGCAGCATATCCGGGACAGCCCAGTACAATGAGCAGTTCTTC
J: TRBJ2-3; V: TRBV7-2; D: TRBD2; size: .; CDR3: CASSLTSGRVGDTQYF; DNA: TGTGCCAGCAGCCTGACTAGCGGGAGGGTTGGAGATACGCAGTATTTT
J: TRBJ2-7; V: TRBV5-1; D: .; size: few; CDR3: CASSFGRPYYEQYF; DNA: TGCGCCAGCAGCTTTGGGAGGCCGTACTACGAGCAGTACTTC
J: TRBJ2-7; V: TRBV7-6; D: TRBD2; size: few; CDR3: CASSFGASGVYEQYF; DNA: TGTGCCAGCAGCTTTGGGGCTAGCGGGGTTTACGAGCAGTACTTC
J: TRBJ1-5; V: TRBV7-2; D: .; size: few; CDR3: CASSLRAGRANNQPQHF; DNA: TGTGCCAGCAGCTTAAGAGCAGGGAGGGCGAACAATCAGCCCCAGCATTTT
J: TRBJ2-7; V: TRBV6-1; D: .; size: few; CDR3: CASTSGNSYEQYF; DNA: TGTGCCAGTACAAGCGGCAACTCCTACGAGCAGTACTTC
J: TRBJ1-2; V: TRBV10-3; D: .; size: .; CDR3: CAISIAGPRDGYTF; DNA: TGTGCCATCAGCATCGCCGGGCCCCGAGACGGCTACACCTTC
J: TRBJ2-3; V: TRBV10-3; D: .; size: many; CDR3: CAIRARTDTQYF; DNA: TGTGCCATCAGGGCGCGAACAGATACGCAGTATTTT
J: TRBJ2-7; V: TRBV5-4; D: TRBD2; size: .; CDR3: CASSARLAGTYEQYF; DNA: TGTGCCAGCAGCGCGCGACTAGCGGGTACCTACGAGCAGTACTTC
J: TRBJ2-7; V: TRBV5-1; D: TRBD1; size: few; CDR3: CASSFGTGERQYF; DNA: TGCGCCAGCAGCTTTGGGACAGGGGAGCGGCAGTACTTC
J: TRBJ2-1; V: TRBV20-1; D: .; size: .; CDR3: CSASTGAEQFF; DNA: TGCAGTGCTAGTACGGGGGCTGAGCAGTTCTTC
J: TRBJ2-4; V: TRBV5-6; D: TRBD1; size: few; CDR3: CASSFRQGEGHIQYF; DNA: TGTGCCAGCAGCTTCAGACAGGGCGAAGGGCACATTCAGTACTTC
J: TRBJ2-7; V: TRBV20-1; D: TRBD2; size: .; CDR3: CSATGTSGRSSEQYF; DNA: TGCAGTGCTACCGGGACTAGCGGGAGATCGTCCGAGCAGTACTTC
J: TRBJ2-1; V: TRBV7-9; D: .; size: .; CDR3: CASSFSGNNEQFF; DNA: TGTGCCAGCAGCTTTTCAGGGAACAATGAGCAGTTCTTC
J: TRBJ1-1; V: TRBV10-3; D: .; size: .; CDR3: CAISDGRNTEAFF; DNA: TGTGCCATCAGTGATGGACGGAACACTGAAGCTTTCTTT
J: TRBJ2-3; V: TRBV5-1; D: TRBD2; size: few; CDR3: CASGLAGASTDTQYF; DNA: TGCGCCAGCGGCCTAGCGGGGGCAAGCACAGATACGCAGTATTTT
J: TRBJ2-6; V: TRBV20-1; D: TRBD2; size: few; CDR3: CSAAPAGSSGANVLTF; DNA: TGCAGTGCTGCCCCAGCGGGGAGCTCTGGGGCCAACGTCCTGACTTTC
J: TRBJ1-1; V: TRBV20-1; D: .; size: many; CDR3: CSASGTEAFF; DNA: TGCAGTGCCTCGGGGACTGAAGCTTTCTTT
J: TRBJ2-5; V: TRBV15; D: TRBD1; size: once; CDR3: CATSVNRGRAETQYF; DNA: TGTGCCACCAGCGTGAACAGGGGGCGCGCAGAGACCCAGTACTTC
J: TRBJ1-2; V: TRBV19; D: .; size: .; CDR3: CASSRPDRQRGYGYTF; DNA: TGTGCCAGTAGTCGCCCGGACAGACAAAGAGGCTATGGCTACACCTTC
J: TRBJ2-6; V: TRBV20-1; D: .; size: .; CDR3: CSAPDRGGWGANVLTF; DNA: TGCAGTGCTCCAGACAGGGGAGGGTGGGGGGCCAACGTCCTGACTTTC
J: TRBJ1-1; V: TRBV18; D: .; size: few; CDR3: CASSEPRNTEAFF; DNA: TGTGCCAGCTCGGAACCAAGGAACACTGAAGCTTTCTTT
J: TRBJ2-5; V: TRBV20-1; D: TRBD1; size: .; CDR3: CSARPGTGTQYF; DNA: TGCAGTGCTCGTCCCGGGACAGGGACCCAGTACTTC
J: TRBJ1-2; V: TRBV20-1; D: TRBD1; size: .; CDR3: CSARQLRTGASGYTF; DNA: TGCAGTGCTAGGCAATTGCGGACAGGGGCTTCTGGCTACACCTTC
J: TRBJ1-2; V: TRBV4-2; D: TRBD1; size: .; CDR3: CASSPSGTGVQYGYTF; DNA: TGTGCCAGCAGCCCATCGGGGACAGGGGTCCAATATGGCTACACCTTC
J: TRBJ1-4; V: TRBV27; D: TRBD1; size: .; CDR3: CASRPGQGREKLFF; DNA: TGTGCCAGTCGACCGGGACAGGGGCGTGAAAAACTGTTTTTT
J: TRBJ2-3; V: TRBV18; D: TRBD1; size: many; CDR3: CASSPDRAVDTQYF; DNA: TGTGCCAGCTCACCTGACAGGGCCGTAGATACGCAGTATTTT
J: TRBJ2-5; V: TRBV20-1; D: TRBD1; size: few; CDR3: CSAGPGTGQETQYF; DNA: TGCAGTGCTGGCCCCGGGACAGGCCAAGAGACCCAGTACTTC
J: TRBJ2-7; V: TRBV20-1; D: .; size: few; CDR3: CSARDRRGATYEQYF; DNA: TGCAGTGCTAGAGATCGGCGCGGGGCCACCTACGAGCAGTACTTC
J: TRBJ2-7; V: TRBV20-1; D: .; size: .; CDR3: CSARDNTLPLDEQYF; DNA: TGCAGTGCTAGAGATAATACCCTGCCTCTGGACGAGCAGTACTTC
J: TRBJ2-7; V: TRBV20-1; D: .; size: few; CDR3: CSARVSSYEQYF; DNA: TGCAGTGCTAGAGTCAGCTCCTACGAGCAGTACTTC
J: TRBJ2-1; V: TRBV4-2; D: .; size: .; CDR3: CASTLGSGPYNEQFF; DNA: TGTGCCAGCACCTTGGGGAGCGGGCCATACAATGAGCAGTTCTTC
J: TRBJ2-7; V: TRBV6-1; D: .; size: once; CDR3: CATRGGGGSYEQYF; DNA: TGTGCCACTCGGGGAGGGGGGGGATCCTACGAGCAGTACTTC
J: TRBJ2-3; V: TRBV6-5; D: TRBD2; size: .; CDR3: CASTSEASGTPDTQYF; DNA: TGTGCCAGCACTTCGGAGGCTAGCGGGACCCCAGATACGCAGTATTTT
J: TRBJ2-7; V: TRBV5-6; D: .; size: .; CDR3: CASSDITTPRSEQYF; DNA: TGTGCCAGCAGCGATATTACCACACCCCGGTCCGAGCAGTACTTC
J: TRBJ2-3; V: TRBV4-3; D: .; size: many; CDR3: CASSQSPADTQYF; DNA: TGCGCCAGCAGCCAGTCCCCCGCAGATACGCAGTATTTT
J: TRBJ2-5; V: TRBV6-2/TRBV6-3; D: .; size: .; CDR3: CASSPAGTQRETQYF; DNA: TGTGCCAGCAGCCCCGCCGGGACGCAGAGAGAGACCCAGTACTTC
J: TRBJ2-7; V: TRBV7-2; D: TRBD2; size: many; CDR3: CASSPTSGKMEQYF; DNA: TGTGCCAGCAGCCCGACTAGCGGGAAAATGGAGCAGTACTTC
J: TRBJ2-7; V: TRBV20-1; D: .; size: few; CDR3: CSGQTDSLSNEQYF; DNA: TGCAGTGGCCAGACGGACAGCCTCTCCAACGAGCAGTACTTC
J: TRBJ2-7; V: TRBV29-1; D: .; size: few; CDR3: CSVFKYEQYF; DNA: TGCAGCGTTTTCAAATACGAGCAGTACTTC
J: TRBJ2-2; V: TRBV5-5; D: TRBD2; size: few; CDR3: CASSSQRGTGELFF; DNA: TGTGCCAGCAGCTCCCAGCGGGGCACCGGGGAGCTGTTTTTT
J: TRBJ2-1; V: TRBV24-1; D: TRBD2; size: .; CDR3: CATSDPGTSAKNEQFF; DNA: TGTGCCACCAGTGACCCCGGGACTAGCGCGAAGAATGAGCAGTTCTTC
J: TRBJ2-7; V: TRBV4-1; D: TRBD1; size: .; CDR3: CASSQEGTGGAEHEQYF; DNA: TGCGCCAGCAGCCAAGAGGGAACAGGGGGCGCCGAGCACGAGCAGTACTTC
J: TRBJ2-7; V: TRBV29-1; D: .; size: .; CDR3: CSVGQGEAYEQYF; DNA: TGCAGCGTTGGGCAGGGAGAGGCCTACGAGCAGTACTTC
J: TRBJ2-7; V: TRBV5-1; D: .; size: few; CDR3: CASSFRTDDYEQYF; DNA: TGCGCCAGCAGCTTCCGGACGGACGATTACGAGCAGTACTTC
J: TRBJ2-3; V: TRBV12-3/TRBV12-4; D: .; size: .; CDR3: CASSRGGGSDTQYF; DNA: TGTGCCAGCAGTAGAGGAGGGGGTTCAGATACGCAGTATTTT
J: TRBJ2-1; V: TRBV12-3/TRBV12-4; D: .; size: .; CDR3: CASSFPGNNEQFF; DNA: TGTGCCAGCAGTTTCCCCGGTAACAATGAGCAGTTCTTC